A single sample gave rise to the 32 T cell receptor beta chains below, sequenced in a study of PD-1 blockade in classical Hodgkin lymphoma. As for time point: cycle 4 day 1 (C4D1), after five to seven weeks of nivolumab. Each patient experienced a relapse that followed autologous stem cell transplantation, and brentuximab vedotin exposure varied. The table came from immunoSEQ multiplex PCR; TCRdb's copy has only in-frame clones and leaves some out. The sample lists about 93,000 clones, just under 80% seen once, with roughly 9.4% in the top ten. Source: peripheral blood mononuclear cells (PBMCs), taken before the fourth cycle of nivolumab. The receptors shown here come from a human donor with classical Hodgkin lymphoma.

The CDR3 reads CASSLGEGQLGYTF. The CDR3 nucleotides are TGTGCCAGCAGCTTAGGGGAGGGACAGCTAGGCTACACCTTC. This rearrangement joins TRBV5-4 to TRBJ1-2; 7 positions agree with TRBD1. V lost 2 bases, J lost 8 bases, and 9 bases stayed unmatched. CDR3 length: 14 residues. In germline, CDR1 is SGHNT, CDR2 YYREEE (reference sequence).

The rearrangement links TRBV7-9 to TRBJ2-5; 12 nucleotides line up with TRBD2. Per germline, CDR1 SEHNR and CDR2 FQNEAQ (reference sequence). V shed 0 bases, J shed 4 bases, and the junction held 3 bases outside the gene matches. The CDR3 sequence is 16 residues long. CDR3 residues: CASSLATSGSIETQYF. The CDR3 DNA is TGTGCCAGCAGCTTAGCGACTAGCGGGAGTATAGAGACCCAGTACTTC.

This chain joins TRBV6-5 and TRBJ1-5; D unresolved. From germline, CDR1 is MNHEY and CDR2 SVGAGI. The CDR3 is 11 amino acids. Deletions cut 5 bases from V and 9 bases from J, with 8 bases between. The CDR3 is CASSEEGPQHF. The CDR3 coding sequence is TGTGCCAGCAGTGAGGAAGGGCCCCAGCATTTT.

The rearrangement joins TRBV2 to TRBJ1-2; D perhaps matches TRBD1 (6 bases). The germline V gene encodes CDR1 SNHLY and CDR2 FYNNEI. CDR3 length equals 18 residues. V dropped 2 bases and J dropped 1 base, with 20 bases sitting between them. The CDR3 sequence: CASSEWFTGRTDNYGYTF. DNA for the CDR3: TGTGCCAGCAGTGAATGGTTTACAGGGAGGACGGATAACTATGGCTACACCTTC.

This chain uses TRBV19 with TRBJ2-2; 11 positions agree with TRBD2. This CDR3 has 17 residues. CDR1 and CDR2 from the germline V gene are LNHDA and SQIVND (reference sequence). V lost 8 bases to trimming and J lost 5 bases; unmatched junction nucleotides: 13. CDR3 loop: CASFHGLAGGRTGELFF. As DNA, the CDR3 is TGTGCCAGTTTTCACGGGCTAGCGGGGGGACGAACCGGGGAGCTGTTTTTT.

This clone was recorded only once. The rearrangement links TRBV7-8 to TRBJ2-3; 12 positions agree with TRBD2. In germline, CDR1 is SGHVS, CDR2 FQNEAQ. The V segment lost 5 bases and the J segment 0 bases; nucleotides outside the gene matches: 6. The CDR3 runs to 17 residues. This chain's CDR3 is CASSPRLAGASTDTQYF. The CDR3 DNA follows: TGTGCCAGCAGCCCTCGACTAGCGGGAGCTAGCACAGATACGCAGTATTTT.

J is TRBJ2-6 and V is TRBV10-3; 9 bases align to TRBD1. Trimming cost V 10 bases and J 0 bases; bases outside gene matches: 7. CDR1 and CDR2 from the germline V gene are ENHRY and SYGVKD. The CDR3 is 16 residues long. DNA for the CDR3: TGTGCCACCCGGACAGGGGAGAGCTCTGGGGCCAACGTCCTGACTTTC. Translation: CATRTGESSGANVLTF.

This clone has only a few counts. The chain links TRBV28 to TRBJ2-2, with D possibly matching TRBD1 (5 bases). Deletions cut 5 bases from V and 4 bases from J, with 14 bases between. This CDR3 contains 15 residues. CDR1 MDHEN and CDR2 SYDVKM come from the germline V gene. Here the CDR3 DNA reads TGTGCCAGCAGTACTTTGGACACAGCCACCGGGGAGCTGTTTTTT. Its protein is CASSTLDTATGELFF.

This chain joins TRBV15 and TRBJ2-4; possibly TRBD2 for D (5 bases). Germline V gives CDR1 LNHNV, CDR2 YYDKDF (reference sequence). This CDR3 has 19 amino acids. Trimming stripped 9 bases from V and 1 base from J, with 28 bases between. The CDR3 bases are TGTGCCACGCGAGGCGGACTTTCCGAGGGCTTAGCCGCCAAAAACATTCAGTACTTC. This gives the protein CATRGGLSEGLAAKNIQYF.

This clone was recorded only once. The chain employs TRBV5-6 and TRBJ2-1; 11 nucleotides align to TRBD2. CDR1 and CDR2 (germline): SGHDT, YYEEEE. The CDR3 is 15 amino acids. Germline trimming cut 2 bases from V and 6 bases from J; bases unmatched to any gene: 4. DNA of the CDR3: TGTGCCAGCAGCTTTCGGCTAGCGGGAGGCAATGAGCAGTTCTTC. Protein product: CASSFRLAGGNEQFF.

J is TRBJ2-7 and V is TRBV27, with 8 bases fitting TRBD1. The CDR3 covers 14 residues. V gave up 1 base and J gave up 7 bases; unmatched junction bases: 6. The germline gives CDR1 MNHEY, CDR2 SMNVEV (reference sequence). The CDR3 region has the DNA TGTGCCAGCAGTTTATACCTCGACAGGGGTGAGCAGTACTTC. It yields the protein CASSLYLDRGEQYF.

This clone was recorded many times. The gene calls are TRBV9 and TRBJ2-1; perhaps TRBD2 as D (6 bases). Germline CDR1 SGDLS, CDR2 YYNGEE. V dropped 0 bases and J dropped 8 bases, with 15 bases sitting between them. CDR3 length: 15 residues. The CDR3 is CASSVVGTSTHEQFF. The DNA for the CDR3 is TGTGCCAGCAGCGTAGTGGGTACTAGCACCCATGAGCAGTTCTTC.

The gene calls are TRBV5-8 and TRBJ2-7, with TRBD1 matching over 10 bases. This CDR3 region has 16 residues. Germline V gene lookup returns CDR1 SGHTS and CDR2 YDEGEE. V shed 5 bases, J shed 7 bases, and the junction held 15 bases outside the gene matches. CDR3 nucleotide sequence: TGTGCCAGCAGTCCAAACGCGGGGACAGGGGCGGTAGAGCAGTACTTC. Translated: CASSPNAGTGAVEQYF.

V gene TRBV6-6 combines with J gene TRBJ1-3; D remains unclear. This CDR3 region has 15 residues. V lost 0 bases and J 0 bases, leaving 6 bases between the germline ends. The germline CDR1 and CDR2 sequences are MNHNY and SVGAGI (reference sequence). The CDR3 sequence is CASSYSLASGNTIYF. In DNA form, the CDR3 reads TGTGCCAGCAGTTACTCTTTGGCCTCTGGAAACACCATATATTTT.

This clone appeared once. The chain joins TRBV7-8 to TRBJ1-3; D not certain. The CDR3 runs to 15 residues. Looked up from germline, CDR1 is SGHVS and CDR2 is FQNEAQ. V was cut by 0 bases and J by 2 bases, with 8 bases left in between. CDR3 nucleotide sequence: TGTGCCAGCAGCTTAGCGGAGGGTGCTGGAAACACCATATATTTT. Translated: CASSLAEGAGNTIYF.

The V and J genes are TRBV21-1 and TRBJ2-4; the table's D gene call, TRBD2, was not cross checked with the DNA. TRBV21-1 is a recognized pseudogene. This CDR3 spans 13 amino acids. Written as DNA, the CDR3 is TGTGCCAGCACCCGCTCGGGGGAAAACATTCAGTACTTC. The encoded protein is CASTRSGENIQYF.

The rearrangement uses TRBV7-9 and TRBJ2-7, with no clear D. Trimming left V 1 base short and J 3 bases short, with 7 bases between. Germline V lookup: CDR1 SEHNR, CDR2 FQNEAQ (reference sequence). This CDR3 region has 13 residues. The CDR3 DNA is TGTGCCAGCAGCTTAGGACTGTACTACGAGCAGTACTTC. Its protein is CASSLGLYYEQYF.

This chain links TRBV4-2 with TRBJ1-1; weak D call: TRBD1 (6 bases). The germline V gene encodes CDR1 LGHNA and CDR2 YNFKEQ. V was trimmed by 1 base and J by 4 bases, leaving 13 bases between them. This CDR3 contains 15 residues. The CDR3 region has the DNA TGTGCCAGCAGCCAAGCTCGACAGGCGGGCACTGAAGCTTTCTTT. This encodes CASSQARQAGTEAFF.

This clone was recorded a few times. The rearrangement links TRBV4-1 to TRBJ1-5; the D gene is possibly TRBD1 (5 bases). Germline values: CDR1 MGHRA, CDR2 YSYEKL. The CDR3 runs 16 residues. The germline V and J ends were trimmed by 0 bases and 6 bases, with 15 bases remaining between them. CDR3 nucleotides: TGCGCCAGCAGCCAAGATATCCGGGGCTCAGGTCAGCCCCAGCATTTT. Protein product: CASSQDIRGSGQPQHF.

The rearrangement joins TRBV28 to TRBJ1-5, with D unresolved. The V gene's germline CDR1 is MDHEN and CDR2 SYDVKM. CDR3 length equals 14 residues. With 5 bases removed from V and 6 bases from J, the gap between germline ends came to 14 bases. The CDR3 region has the DNA TGTGCCAGCAGTCTCCTAAGTACCTCTCAGCCCCAGCATTTT. Protein: CASSLLSTSQPQHF. The variable domain in full, with the rest retrieved from reference TRBV28 and TRBJ1-5, is DVKVTQSSRYLVKRTGEKVFLECVQDMDHENMFWYRQDPGLGLRLIYFSYDVKMKEKGDIPEGYSVSREKKERFSLILESASTNQTSMYLCASSLLSTSQPQHFGDGTRLSIL.

The V gene is TRBV19, the J gene TRBJ1-2; D gene ambiguous. Trimming shortened V by 6 bases and J by 1 base, and 12 bases separated the two germline ends. CDR1 is LNHDA, CDR2 SQIVND, per germline (reference sequence). This CDR3 is 14 amino acids long. The CDR3 DNA sequence: TGTGCCAGTAGACCTGGGGTTCTTAACTATGGCTACACCTTC. Its protein is CASRPGVLNYGYTF.

The chain joins TRBV7-9 to TRBJ2-1; D remains ambiguous. V lost 2 bases and J lost 8, with 19 bases in between. CDR3 length: 16 residues. CDR1 is SEHNR and CDR2 is FQNEAQ in the germline V gene (reference sequence). The CDR3 nucleotides read TGTGCCAGCAGCTTACGAGTCCCACTAAGAAACCATGAGCAGTTCTTC. It is translated as CASSLRVPLRNHEQFF. Looking up the rest from reference TRBV7-9 and TRBJ2-1 gives the full variable domain: DTGVSQNPRHKITKRGQNVTFRCDPISEHNRLYWYRQTLGQGPEFLTYFQNEAQLEKSRLLSDRFSAERPKGSFSTLEIQRTEQGDSAMYLCASSLRVPLRNHEQFFGPGTRLTVL.

The chain recombines TRBV10-1 with TRBJ2-5; D may be TRBD1 (6 bases). The length of the CDR3 is 16 residues. Trimming took 1 base from V and 0 from J, leaving 12 bases between them. Germline assignment: CDR1 WNHNN and CDR2 SYGVQD (reference sequence). CDR3 in amino acids: CASSEWAGEYQETQYF. CDR3 DNA sequence: TGCGCCAGCAGTGAGTGGGCAGGGGAATACCAAGAGACCCAGTACTTC.

This clone has a count of ten or more. The chain joins TRBV18 to TRBJ1-5; D possibly corresponds to TRBD1 (5 bases). V lost 3 bases, J lost 4 bases, and 13 bases lay in between. Germline lookup yields CDR1 KGHSH and CDR2 LQKENI. The CDR3 has 15 residues. For the CDR3, the DNA is TGTGCCAGCTCACCTTCACTGGCAGGGAATCAGCCCCAGCATTTT. Translated, it gives CASSPSLAGNQPQHF.

The chain combines TRBV7-9 with TRBJ2-3, with D possibly being TRBD2 (7 bases). CDR3 length equals 14 residues. Germline CDR1 reads SEHNR; CDR2 reads FQNEAQ (reference sequence). V lost 5 bases to trimming and J lost 2 bases, with 11 bases between them. CDR3: CASSVGGDTDTQYF. The CDR3 bases are TGTGCCAGCAGCGTAGGGGGGGACACAGATACGCAGTATTTT.

This clone was found a few times. The chain combines TRBV19 with TRBJ2-7; 9 bases map to TRBD2. Trimming took 7 bases from V and 2 from J; bases not matched to a gene: 6. Germline CDR1 LNHDA, CDR2 SQIVND (reference sequence). The CDR3 consists of 14 residues. CDR3 DNA: TGTGCCAGTAACCAGGAGCGGGGGGCCTACGAGCAGTACTTC. This codes for CASNQERGAYEQYF. Full variable domain (rest looked up from reference TRBV19 and TRBJ2-7): DGGITQSPKYLFRKEGQNVTLSCEQNLNHDAMYWYRQDPGQGLRLIYYSQIVNDFQKGDIAEGYSVSREKKESFPLTVTSAQKNPTAFYLCASNQERGAYEQYFGPGTRLTVT.

This rearrangement joins TRBV7-2 to TRBJ1-5; 8 nucleotides align to TRBD1. The ends lost 5 bases at V and 2 bases at J; junction bases unmatched: 8. This CDR3 has 16 residues. Per germline, CDR1 SGHTA and CDR2 FQGNSA. The CDR3: CASSPPGGNGNQPQHF. CDR3 in DNA: TGTGCCAGCAGCCCACCAGGGGGCAATGGCAATCAGCCCCAGCATTTT.

The rearrangement joins TRBV19 to TRBJ1-6; no definite D call. V was pared by 2 bases and J by 8 bases, with 10 bases between. The V gene's germline CDR1 is LNHDA and CDR2 SQIVND (reference sequence). The CDR3 is 14 residues long. The CDR3 DNA is TGTGCCAGTAGTATACCAAGGGTTGATTCACCCCTCCACTTT. Its protein is CASSIPRVDSPLHF.

J is TRBJ1-1 and V is TRBV2; D gene ambiguous. CDR1 is SNHLY and CDR2 is FYNNEI in the germline V gene. The CDR3 has 16 amino acids. V was clipped by 3 bases and J by 4 bases, with 18 bases between them. In DNA, the CDR3 is TGTGCCAGCAGTGAGGCACAAGCTCTGATAGGCACTGAAGCTTTCTTT. Translated, it gives CASSEAQALIGTEAFF.

J is TRBJ2-7 and V is TRBV9; TRBD1 is a possible D gene (7 bases). The length of the CDR3 is 14 residues. From germline, CDR1 is SGDLS and CDR2 YYNGEE. Trimming took 1 base from V and 3 from J, leaving 11 bases between them. This CDR3 is CASSVRGTDYEQYF. CDR3 nucleotides: TGTGCCAGCAGCGTACGCGGGACAGACTACGAGCAGTACTTC.

This sequence joins TRBV29-1 and TRBJ1-5; TRBD1 might be the D (5 bases). The CDR3 is 15 amino acids. The germline CDR1 and CDR2 sequences are SQVTM and ANQGSEA. Between the trimmed V and J ends, which lost 4 bases and 4 bases, there was a span of 17 bases. CDR3 DNA sequence: TGCAGCGTTGGACCGGGACCAGGAATAAATCAGCCCCAGCATTTT. Translated: CSVGPGPGINQPQHF.

This chain uses TRBV5-6 with TRBJ2-3; 14 bases agree with TRBD2. The CDR3 is 18 residues long. V was pared by 2 bases and J by 5 bases, with 10 bases of the junction left unmatched. Germline-derived CDR1 and CDR2 are SGHDT and YYEEEE. CDR3 sequence reads: CASSFSSTSGGAGDTQYF. The DNA for the CDR3 is TGTGCCAGCAGCTTTTCCTCGACTAGCGGGGGGGCAGGAGATACGCAGTATTTT.